This paragraph reports one T cell receptor (beta chain). Its cognate antigen is unknown. The sample is drawn from a study of T cell responses to AZD1222 COVID-19 vaccine. Regarding the study as a whole: Repertoire sampling was restricted to post-peak T cell response timepoints. The donor cohort was predominantly white British with a female majority, and clonal diversity may have been underestimated.

The repertoire was sequenced with immunoSEQ multiplex PCR; TCRdb's copy has only in-frame clones and lacks some. The repertoire has about 120,000 clones, just over 90% of them found once; the top ten carry 4.5%. The CDR3 sequence is 15 residues long. Trimming stripped 5 bases from V and 1 base from J, with 13 bases between. The V gene's germline CDR1 is SGHAT and CDR2 FQDESV (reference sequence). This material consisted of peripheral blood, taken on day 0 of AZD1222 vaccination. J is TRBJ2-3 and V is TRBV11-1, with a weak D call TRBD1 (6 bases). The sequence was obtained from an adult in good health. CDR3 in amino acids: CASSRRQDGTDTQYF. Written as DNA, the CDR3 is TGTGCCAGCAGCCGTAGACAGGACGGCACAGATACGCAGTATTTT. Together with reference TRBV11-1 and TRBJ2-3, the CDR3 gives the full variable domain: EAEVAQSPRYKITEKSQAVAFWCDPISGHATLYWYRQILGQGPELLVQFQDESVVDDSQLPKDRFSAERLKGVDSTLKIQPAELGDSAMYLCASSRRQDGTDTQYFGPGTRLTVL.